This T cell receptor (beta chain) was sequenced for a study of CXCR3-negative and CXCR3-positive naive CD8 T cells. Study observations and caveats: Memory CD8+ cells had much lower diversity, and both naive subsets had comparably high diversity.

Triplicate approximately 300,000-cell sorts were made of each CD8+ T cell subset. UMI-labeled 5' RACE TRB cDNA libraries were prepared from the cells. TCRdb reanalyzed the 5' RACE reads and collapses them to one entry per CDR3 protein, without DNA. The sample table includes around 40,000 distinct CDR3 sequences. The CDR3 has 15 residues. Germline V gives CDR1 DFQATT, CDR2 SNEGSKA (reference sequence). Points on this clonotype: Its antigen is not known.

This chain joins TRBV20-1 and TRBJ2-3; TCRdb's assignment of TRBD2 cannot be checked, as there is no DNA. Material for sequencing was memory CD8+ T cells from blood. The TCR sequence derives from a human donor in good health. Some clones in this sample may be carry-over from other donors' samples. CDR3 sequence: CSATQSGRATDTQYF.